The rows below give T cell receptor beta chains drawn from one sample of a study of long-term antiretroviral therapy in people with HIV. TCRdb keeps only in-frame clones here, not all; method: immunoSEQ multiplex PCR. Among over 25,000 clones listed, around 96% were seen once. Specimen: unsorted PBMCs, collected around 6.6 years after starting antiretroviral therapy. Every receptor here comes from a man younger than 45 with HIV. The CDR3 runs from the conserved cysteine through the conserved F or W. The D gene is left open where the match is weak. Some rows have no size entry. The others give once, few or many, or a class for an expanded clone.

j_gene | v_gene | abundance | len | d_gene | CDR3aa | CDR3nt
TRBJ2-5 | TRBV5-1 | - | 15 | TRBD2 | CASSLGAGAGETQYF | TGCGCCAGCAGCTTGGGAGCGGGAGCTGGGGAGACCCAGTACTTC
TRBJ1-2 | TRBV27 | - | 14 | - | CASSLTGFDYGYTF | TGTGCCAGCAGTTTGACCGGGTTCGACTATGGCTACACCTTC
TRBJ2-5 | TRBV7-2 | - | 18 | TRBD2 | CASSLGGSSGSGQETQYF | TGTGCCAGCAGCTTAGGGGGGTCGAGCGGGAGTGGCCAAGAGACCCAGTACTTC
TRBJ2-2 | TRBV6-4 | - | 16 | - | CASSWIGQLNTGELFF | TGTGCCAGCAGTTGGATCGGACAGCTTAACACCGGGGAGCTGTTTTTT
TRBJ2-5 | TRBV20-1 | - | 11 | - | CSARARETQYF | TGCAGTGCTAGAGCAAGGGAGACCCAGTACTTC
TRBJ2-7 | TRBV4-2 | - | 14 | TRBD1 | CASSQRTGGYEQYF | TGTGCCAGCAGCCAACGGACAGGAGGCTACGAGCAGTACTTC
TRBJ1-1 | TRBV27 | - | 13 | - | CASSLTGNTEAFF | TGTGCCAGCAGTTTGACGGGTAACACTGAAGCTTTCTTT
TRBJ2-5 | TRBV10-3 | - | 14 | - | CAISGRGGQETQYF | TGTGCCATCAGTGGGAGGGGGGGTCAAGAGACCCAGTACTTC
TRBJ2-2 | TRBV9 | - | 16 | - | CASSALMKASTGELFF | TGTGCCAGCAGCGCCCTGATGAAGGCGAGCACCGGGGAGCTGTTTTTT
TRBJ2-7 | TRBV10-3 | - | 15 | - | CAIGGSERTSYEQYF | TGTGCCATCGGTGGGTCCGAACGGACGTCCTACGAGCAGTACTTC
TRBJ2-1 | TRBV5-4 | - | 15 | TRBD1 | CASSLLGQVENEQFF | TGTGCCAGCAGCTTGTTGGGACAGGTCGAAAATGAGCAGTTCTTC
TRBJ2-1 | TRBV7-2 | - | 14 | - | CASSLGRGRGEQFF | TGTGCCAGCAGCTTAGGTCGGGGAAGGGGTGAGCAGTTCTTC
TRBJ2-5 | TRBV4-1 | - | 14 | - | CASSQVGAGETQYF | TGCGCCAGCAGCCAAGTGGGGGCGGGAGAGACCCAGTACTTC
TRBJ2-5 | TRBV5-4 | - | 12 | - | CASSPGGETQYF | TGTGCCAGCAGTCCTGGGGGTGAGACCCAGTACTTC
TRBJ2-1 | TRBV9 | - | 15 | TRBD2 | CASSYRAGAGGEQFF | TGTGCCAGCAGCTATAGAGCGGGGGCTGGCGGTGAGCAGTTCTTC
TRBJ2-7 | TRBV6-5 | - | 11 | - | CASPPPYEQYF | TGTGCCAGCCCCCCACCTTACGAGCAGTACTTC
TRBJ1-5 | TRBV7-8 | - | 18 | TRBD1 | CASSLIQRQGFSNQPQHF | TGTGCCAGCAGCTTAATACAGAGACAGGGGTTCAGCAATCAGCCCCAGCATTTT
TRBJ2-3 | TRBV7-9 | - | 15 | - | CASSLIASSTDTQYF | TGTGCCAGCAGCTTGATAGCTTCTAGCACAGATACGCAGTATTTT
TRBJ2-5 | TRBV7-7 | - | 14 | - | CASSPDRIKETQYF | TGTGCTAGCAGCCCTGACAGAATTAAAGAGACCCAGTACTTC
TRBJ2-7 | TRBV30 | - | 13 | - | CAWSAGAGYEQYF | TGTGCCTGGAGTGCTGGTGCGGGCTACGAGCAGTACTTC
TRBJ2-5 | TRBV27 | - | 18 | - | CASSFEARRVPRGETQYF | TGTGCCAGCAGTTTTGAGGCACGAAGGGTCCCGAGAGGGGAGACCCAGTACTTC
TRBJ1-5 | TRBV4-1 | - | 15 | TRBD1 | CASSQGTASNQPQHF | TGCGCCAGCAGCCAGGGGACAGCTAGCAATCAGCCCCAGCATTTT
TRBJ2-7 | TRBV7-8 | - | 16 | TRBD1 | CASSLFGQGAGNEQYF | TGTGCCAGCAGCTTATTTGGACAGGGTGCTGGGAACGAGCAGTACTTC
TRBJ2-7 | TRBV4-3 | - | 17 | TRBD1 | CASSQEYEDRVVREQYF | TGCGCCAGCAGCCAAGAGTACGAGGACAGGGTTGTTCGGGAGCAGTACTTC
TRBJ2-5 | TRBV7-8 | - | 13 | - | CASSLDKEGTQYF | TGTGCCAGCAGCTTAGATAAAGAGGGGACCCAGTACTTC
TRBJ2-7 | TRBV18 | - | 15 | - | CASSLWGRSSYEQYF | TGTGCCAGCTCCCTTTGGGGCCGGAGCTCCTACGAGCAGTACTTC
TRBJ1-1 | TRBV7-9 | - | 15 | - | CASSFIPPGNTEAFF | TGTGCCAGCAGCTTCATTCCTCCGGGGAACACTGAAGCTTTCTTT
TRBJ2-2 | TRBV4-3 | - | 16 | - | CASSRVGRGGTGELFF | TGCGCCAGCAGCCGGGTGGGCAGGGGCGGCACCGGGGAGCTGTTTTTT
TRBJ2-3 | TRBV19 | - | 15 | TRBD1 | CASRDRAAGTDTQYF | TGTGCCAGTAGGGACAGGGCCGCAGGCACAGATACGCAGTATTTT
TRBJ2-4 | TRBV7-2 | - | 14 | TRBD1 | CASSLLGGAHIQYF | TGTGCCAGCAGCTTATTAGGGGGCGCCCACATTCAGTACTTC
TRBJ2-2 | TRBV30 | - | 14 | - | CAWDRSLHTGELFF | TGTGCCTGGGACAGGTCATTGCACACCGGGGAGCTGTTTTTT
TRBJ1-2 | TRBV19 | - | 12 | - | CASKTPRDGYTF | TGTGCCAGTAAGACACCGCGTGATGGCTACACCTTC
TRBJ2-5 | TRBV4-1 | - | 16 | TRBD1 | CASSPNPAGGMETQYF | TGCGCCAGCAGCCCCAATCCCGCAGGGGGCATGGAGACCCAGTACTTC
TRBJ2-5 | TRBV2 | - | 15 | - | CASSENSGAGETQYF | TGTGCCAGCAGTGAAAACTCGGGAGCTGGGGAGACCCAGTACTTC
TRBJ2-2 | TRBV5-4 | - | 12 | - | CATLGGTGELFF | TGTGCCACACTTGGGGGCACCGGGGAGCTGTTTTTT
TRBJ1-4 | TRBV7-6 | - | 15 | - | CASSLIGDANEKLFF | TGTGCCAGCAGCTTAATCGGGGATGCTAATGAAAAACTGTTTTTT
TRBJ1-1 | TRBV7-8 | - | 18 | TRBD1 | CASSLSRNRGVIGEEGFF | TGTGCCAGCAGCTTAAGTCGGAACAGGGGAGTCATCGGTGAGGAAGGTTTCTTT
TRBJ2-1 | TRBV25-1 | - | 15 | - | CASSDDWGRSNEQFF | TGTGCCAGCAGTGACGACTGGGGCCGGTCCAATGAGCAGTTCTTC
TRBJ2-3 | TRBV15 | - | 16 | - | CATSRERGPSTDTQYF | TGTGCCACCAGCAGAGAACGGGGGCCTAGCACAGATACGCAGTATTTT
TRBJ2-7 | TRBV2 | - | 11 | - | CASGRGYEQYF | TGTGCCAGCGGTCGCGGGTACGAGCAGTACTTC
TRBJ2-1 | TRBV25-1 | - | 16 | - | CASSEGGDWGYNEQFF | TGTGCCAGCAGTGAAGGGGGAGACTGGGGTTACAATGAGCAGTTCTTC
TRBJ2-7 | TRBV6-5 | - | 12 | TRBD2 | CATQAGAYEQYF | TGTGCCACCCAAGCGGGAGCCTACGAGCAGTACTTC
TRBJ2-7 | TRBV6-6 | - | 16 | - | CASSYSNTVASYEQYF | TGTGCCAGCAGTTACTCAAACACGGTCGCGTCCTACGAGCAGTACTTC
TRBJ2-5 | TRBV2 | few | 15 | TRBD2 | CASSEGGGAGETQYF | TGTGCCAGCAGTGAAGGCGGGGGGGCCGGAGAGACCCAGTACTTC
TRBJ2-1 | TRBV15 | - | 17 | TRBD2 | CATSRDPSGGFYNEQFF | TGTGCCACCAGCAGAGATCCTAGCGGGGGATTTTACAATGAGCAGTTCTTC
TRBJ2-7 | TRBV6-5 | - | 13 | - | CASSYRIMNEQYF | TGTGCCAGCAGTTATCGGATTATGAACGAGCAGTACTTC